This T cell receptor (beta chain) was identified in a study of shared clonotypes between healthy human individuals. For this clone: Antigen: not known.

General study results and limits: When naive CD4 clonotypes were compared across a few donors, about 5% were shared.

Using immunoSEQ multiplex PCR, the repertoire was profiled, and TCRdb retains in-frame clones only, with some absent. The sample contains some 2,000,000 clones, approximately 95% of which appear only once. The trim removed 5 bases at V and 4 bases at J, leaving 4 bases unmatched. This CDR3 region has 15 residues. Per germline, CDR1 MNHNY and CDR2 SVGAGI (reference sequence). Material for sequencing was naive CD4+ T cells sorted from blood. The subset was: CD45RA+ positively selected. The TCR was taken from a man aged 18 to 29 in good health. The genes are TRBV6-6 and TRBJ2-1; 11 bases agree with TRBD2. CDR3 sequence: CASSRGLAGYNEQFF. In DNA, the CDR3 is TGTGCCAGCAGTAGAGGACTAGCGGGTTACAATGAGCAGTTCTTC.